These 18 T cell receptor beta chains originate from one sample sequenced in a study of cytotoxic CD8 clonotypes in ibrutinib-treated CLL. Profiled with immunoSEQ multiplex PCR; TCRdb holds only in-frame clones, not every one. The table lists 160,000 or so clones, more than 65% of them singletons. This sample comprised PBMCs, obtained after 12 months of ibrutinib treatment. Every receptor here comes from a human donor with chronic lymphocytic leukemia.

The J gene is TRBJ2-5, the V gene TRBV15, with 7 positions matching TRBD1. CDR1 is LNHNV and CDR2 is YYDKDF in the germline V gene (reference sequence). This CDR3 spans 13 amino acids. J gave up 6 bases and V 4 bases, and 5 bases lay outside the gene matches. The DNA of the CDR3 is TGTGCCACCAGCACCAACAGGGGACAGACCCAGTACTTC. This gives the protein CATSTNRGQTQYF.

CDR3 DNA: TGTGCCAGCAGCTTTAGGGGGGCAGACTATGGCTACACCTTC. Its protein is CASSFRGADYGYTF. The V call is TRBV5-4, the J call TRBJ1-2, with D possibly matching TRBD1 (6 bases). Per the germline V gene, CDR1 is SGHNT and CDR2 is YYREEE (reference sequence). The CDR3 sequence is 14 residues long. Trimming took 2 bases from V and 3 from J, leaving 11 bases between them.

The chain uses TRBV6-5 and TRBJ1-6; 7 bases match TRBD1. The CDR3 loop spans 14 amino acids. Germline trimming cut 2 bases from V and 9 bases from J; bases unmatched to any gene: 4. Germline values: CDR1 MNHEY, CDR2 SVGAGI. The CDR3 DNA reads TGTGCCAGCAGTTACCTGACAGGGCGTTCACCCCTCCACTTT. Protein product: CASSYLTGRSPLHF.

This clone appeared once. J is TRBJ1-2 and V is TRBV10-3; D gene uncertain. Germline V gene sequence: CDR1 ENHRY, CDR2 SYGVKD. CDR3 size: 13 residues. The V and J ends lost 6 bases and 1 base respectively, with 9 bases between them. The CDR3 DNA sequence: TGTGCCATCAGGCAAGTGCTTAACTATGGCTACACCTTC. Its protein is CAIRQVLNYGYTF.

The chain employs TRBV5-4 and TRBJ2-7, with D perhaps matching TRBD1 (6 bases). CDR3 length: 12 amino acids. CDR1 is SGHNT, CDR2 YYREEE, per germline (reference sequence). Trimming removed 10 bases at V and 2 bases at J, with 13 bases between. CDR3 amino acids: CAGPGTTYEQYF. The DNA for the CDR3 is TGTGCCGGGCCCGGGACAACCTACGAGCAGTACTTC.

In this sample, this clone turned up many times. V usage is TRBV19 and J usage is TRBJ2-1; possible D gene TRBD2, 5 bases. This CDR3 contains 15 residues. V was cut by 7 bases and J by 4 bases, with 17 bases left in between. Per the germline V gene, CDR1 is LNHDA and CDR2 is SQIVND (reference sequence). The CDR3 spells CASTEGVDPYNEQFF. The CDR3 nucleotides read TGTGCCAGTACCGAGGGTGTGGACCCATACAATGAGCAGTTCTTC.

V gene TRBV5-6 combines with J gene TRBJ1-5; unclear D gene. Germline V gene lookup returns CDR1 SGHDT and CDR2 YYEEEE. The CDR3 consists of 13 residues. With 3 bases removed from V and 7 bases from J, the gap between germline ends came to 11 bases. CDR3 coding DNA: TGTGCCAGCAGCTCGGGAACTCGCCAGCCCCAGCATTTT. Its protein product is CASSSGTRQPQHF.

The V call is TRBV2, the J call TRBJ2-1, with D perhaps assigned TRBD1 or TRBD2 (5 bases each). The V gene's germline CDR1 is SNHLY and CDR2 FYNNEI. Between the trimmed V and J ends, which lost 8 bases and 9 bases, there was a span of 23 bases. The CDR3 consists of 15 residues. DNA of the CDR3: TGTGCCAGCGGGCCCCACAGCGGTAGGGGTTCTGAGCAGTTCTTC. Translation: CASGPHSGRGSEQFF.

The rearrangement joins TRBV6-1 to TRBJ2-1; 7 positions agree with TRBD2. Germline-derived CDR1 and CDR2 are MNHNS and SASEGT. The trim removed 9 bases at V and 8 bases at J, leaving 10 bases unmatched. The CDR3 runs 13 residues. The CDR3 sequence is CASRKWEGDEQFF. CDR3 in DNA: TGTGCCAGTCGAAAATGGGAGGGTGATGAGCAGTTCTTC.

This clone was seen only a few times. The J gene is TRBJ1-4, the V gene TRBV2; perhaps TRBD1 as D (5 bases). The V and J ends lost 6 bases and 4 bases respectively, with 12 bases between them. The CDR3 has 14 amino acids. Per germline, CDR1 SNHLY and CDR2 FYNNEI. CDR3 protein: CASRQTANNEKLFF. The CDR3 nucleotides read TGTGCCAGCAGGCAGACAGCAAATAATGAAAAACTGTTTTTT.

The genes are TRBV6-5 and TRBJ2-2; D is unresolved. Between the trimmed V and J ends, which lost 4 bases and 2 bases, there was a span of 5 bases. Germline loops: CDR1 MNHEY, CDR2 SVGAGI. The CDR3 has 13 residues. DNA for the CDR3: TGTGCCAGCAGTTGGGCAAACACCGGGGAGCTGTTTTTT. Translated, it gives CASSWANTGELFF.

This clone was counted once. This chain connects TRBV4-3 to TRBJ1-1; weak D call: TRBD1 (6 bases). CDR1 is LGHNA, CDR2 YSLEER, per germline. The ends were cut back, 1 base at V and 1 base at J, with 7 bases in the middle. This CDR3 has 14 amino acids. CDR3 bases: TGCGCCAGCAGCCAAGGGACAGCGAACACTGAAGCTTTCTTT. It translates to CASSQGTANTEAFF.

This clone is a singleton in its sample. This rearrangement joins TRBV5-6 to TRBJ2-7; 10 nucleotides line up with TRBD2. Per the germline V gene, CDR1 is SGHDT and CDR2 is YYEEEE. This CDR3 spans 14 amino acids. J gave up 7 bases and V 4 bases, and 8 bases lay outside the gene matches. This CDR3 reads CASSIGTSVREQYF. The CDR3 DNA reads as TGTGCCAGCAGCATCGGGACTAGCGTCCGGGAGCAGTACTTC.

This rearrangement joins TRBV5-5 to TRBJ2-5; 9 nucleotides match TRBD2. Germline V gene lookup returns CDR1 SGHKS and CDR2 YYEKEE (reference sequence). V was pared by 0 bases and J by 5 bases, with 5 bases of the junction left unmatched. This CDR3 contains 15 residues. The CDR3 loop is CASSLEAGGAETQYF. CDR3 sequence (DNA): TGTGCCAGCAGCTTGGAGGCGGGAGGGGCGGAGACCCAGTACTTC.

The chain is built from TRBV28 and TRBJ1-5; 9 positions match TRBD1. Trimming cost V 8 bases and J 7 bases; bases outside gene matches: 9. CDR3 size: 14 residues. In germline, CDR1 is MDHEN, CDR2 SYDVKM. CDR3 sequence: CASGRTGVGQPQHF. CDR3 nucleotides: TGTGCCAGCGGGCGGACAGGGGTAGGCCAGCCCCAGCATTTT.

The CDR3 spells CASNGGDPGHEQFF. CDR3 coding DNA: TGTGCCAGCAACGGGGGGGACCCCGGTCATGAGCAGTTCTTC. The rearrangement joins TRBV7-9 to TRBJ2-1; 8 nucleotides align to TRBD2. The CDR3 has 14 amino acids. The ends lost 7 bases at V and 8 bases at J; junction bases unmatched: 10. Germline lookup yields CDR1 SEHNR and CDR2 FQNEAQ (reference sequence).

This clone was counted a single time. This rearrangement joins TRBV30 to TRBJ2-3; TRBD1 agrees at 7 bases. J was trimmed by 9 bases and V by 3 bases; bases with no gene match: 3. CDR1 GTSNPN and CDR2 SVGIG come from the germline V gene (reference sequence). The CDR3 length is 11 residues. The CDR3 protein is CAWSSGGTQYF. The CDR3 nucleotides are TGTGCCTGGAGCTCAGGGGGAACGCAGTATTTT.

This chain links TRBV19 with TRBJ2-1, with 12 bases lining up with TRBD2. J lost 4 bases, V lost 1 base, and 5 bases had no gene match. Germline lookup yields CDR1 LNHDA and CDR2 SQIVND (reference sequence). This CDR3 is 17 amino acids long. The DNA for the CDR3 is TGTGCCAGTAGTATAGTAACTAGCGGGAGGCGATACAATGAGCAGTTCTTC. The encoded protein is CASSIVTSGRRYNEQFF.